The T cell receptor beta chain described here comes from a study of CD4+ T cells in melanoma. Whole-study findings and limits: A reported correlation linked neoantigen-specific CD4+ T cells to CD8+, macrophage and B cell function. Reportedly, melanoma neoantigen-specific CD4+ T cells showed varied differentiation states.

TCRdb's copy holds only in-frame clones and misses some; the assay was immunoSEQ multiplex PCR. The table includes about 140,000 clones, about nine tenths detected once. As for this clone: Its specificity is not known.

This TCR derives from a human donor with melanoma.

Here the CDR3 DNA reads TGTGCCAGCAGTTTAGGATACACAGATACGCAGTATTTT. As protein: CASSLGYTDTQYF. V gene TRBV27 combines with J gene TRBJ2-3; D ambiguous. Germline CDR1 is MNHEY and CDR2 is SMNVEV (reference sequence). Trimming shortened V by 2 bases and J by 2 bases, and 5 bases separated the two germline ends. The CDR3 has 13 residues.